Reported below is one TCR beta chain. The antigen remains undetermined. Sequenced by immunoSEQ multiplex PCR; TCRdb stores in-frame clones only, minus some. The sample lists more than 15,000 clones; nearly 80% were seen once. This record comes from a study of chemoradiotherapy in HPV16-positive cancers. Study overall: Candidate HPV-specific clones and shared TCR motifs came from a couple of HPV16-positive patients.

Study-wide findings and caveats: Non-HPV-specific T cells did not expand in tumors during treatment, whereas candidate HPV-specific clones and E7-related motifs did.

Germline assignment: CDR1 GTSNPN and CDR2 SVGIG (reference sequence). Trimming took off 1 base at V and 2 bases at J, with 8 bases between the two ends. This CDR3 region has 14 residues. Repeated repertoire sampling spanned the course of chemoradiotherapy. Sampling was performed from a patient who underwent chemoradiotherapy. This clonotype was obtained from a human donor with HPV-associated anogenital cancer. The chain is built from TRBV30 and TRBJ2-2; no clear D gene. CDR3 sequence reads: CAWSALINTGELFF. Here the CDR3 DNA reads TGTGCCTGGAGTGCCCTAATAAACACCGGGGAGCTGTTTTTT.